This T cell receptor beta chain came from a study of brain T cells in children with intractable seizures. The ends lost 4 bases at V and 6 bases at J; junction bases unmatched: 5. The CDR3 contains 14 residues. The germline V gene encodes CDR1 MNHEY and CDR2 SMNVEV (reference sequence). Turning to this clone: The antigen is unknown.

At least one anti-epileptic drug was given before surgery. This table comes from immunoSEQ multiplex PCR, and its TCRdb copy is limited to in-frame clones, with some not included. The sample has around 80,000 clones, about 90% seen once; the top ten hold approximately 24%. The study, taken as a whole, reports: Clones missing pre-surgery may reflect undersampling of that blood sample.

The receptor comes from a girl aged 2 to 10 with Rasmussen encephalitis and intractable seizures. The sequenced sample was peripheral blood, obtained at surgery. The rearrangement joins TRBV27 to TRBJ1-1, with TRBD1 matching over 10 bases. CDR3 sequence reads: CASSSGTGVPEAFF. CDR3 bases: TGTGCCAGCAGTTCCGGGACAGGGGTTCCTGAAGCTTTCTTT.